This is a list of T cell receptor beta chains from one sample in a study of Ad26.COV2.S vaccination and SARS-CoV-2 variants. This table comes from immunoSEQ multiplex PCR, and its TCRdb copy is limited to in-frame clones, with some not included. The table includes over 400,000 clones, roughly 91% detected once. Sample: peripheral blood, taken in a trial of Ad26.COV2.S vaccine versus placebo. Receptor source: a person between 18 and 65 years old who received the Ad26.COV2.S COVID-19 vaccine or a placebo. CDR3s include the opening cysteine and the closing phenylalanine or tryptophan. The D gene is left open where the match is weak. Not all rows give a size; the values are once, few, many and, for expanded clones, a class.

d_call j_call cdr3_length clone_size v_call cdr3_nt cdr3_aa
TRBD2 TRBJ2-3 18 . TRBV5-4 TGTGCCAGCAGCACACGAAAGGGACTAGCGGGAGGGTTAGATACGCAGTATTTT CASSTRKGLAGGLDTQYF
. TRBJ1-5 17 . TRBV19 TGTGCCAGTAGTATGAAGGTAGCGGGGCTTGGCAATCAGCCCCAGCATTTT CASSMKVAGLGNQPQHF
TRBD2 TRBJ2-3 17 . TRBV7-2 TGTGCCAGCAGCACTCCGACTAGCGGGAGAATAACAGATACGCAGTATTTT CASSTPTSGRITDTQYF
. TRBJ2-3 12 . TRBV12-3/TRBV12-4 TGTGCCAAACGACCCACCGAGGAGGGGCAGTATTTT CAKRPTEEGQYF
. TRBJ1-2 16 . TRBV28 TGTGCCAGCAGTTCCCCGAGGCGAGGGCGAGACTATGGCTACACCTTC CASSSPRRGRDYGYTF
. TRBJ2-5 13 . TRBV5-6 TGTGCCAGCAGCTTCACCAGGTATCGGACCCAGTACTTC CASSFTRYRTQYF
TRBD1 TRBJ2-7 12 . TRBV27 TGTGCCAGCGGGGACAGGGGGCTCGAGCAGTACTTC CASGDRGLEQYF
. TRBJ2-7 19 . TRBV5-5 TGTGCCAGCAGCTTCCTAGTGGGGGGCGACGGGAGTTTCCCCCACGAGCAGTACTTC CASSFLVGGDGSFPHEQYF
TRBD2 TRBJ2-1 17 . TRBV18 TGTGCCAGCTCACCGAGCAGACTAGCGGGAATGGTCGATGAGCAGTTCTTC CASSPSRLAGMVDEQFF
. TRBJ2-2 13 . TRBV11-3 TGTGCCAGCAGCTTAGGGGATACCGGGGAGCTGTTTTTT CASSLGDTGELFF
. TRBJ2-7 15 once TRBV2 TGTGCCAGCAGGTTCCGGGGGTCAAGCTCCTACGAGCAGTACTTC CASRFRGSSSYEQYF
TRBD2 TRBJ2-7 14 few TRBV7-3 TGTGCCAGCAGCTTAGGGACTAGCGGGAGCGAGCAGTACTTC CASSLGTSGSEQYF
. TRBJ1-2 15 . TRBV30 TGTGCCTGGGAGATCAAAAGTACCCAACTGGGGGGCTACACCTTC CAWEIKSTQLGGYTF
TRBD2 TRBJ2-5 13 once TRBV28 TGTGCCAGCAGTCGGACTAGATGGGAGACCCAGTACTTC CASSRTRWETQYF
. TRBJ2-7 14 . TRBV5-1 TGCGCCAGCAGACCTTCGGTTTCGGTGCGGGAGCAGTACTTC CASRPSVSVREQYF
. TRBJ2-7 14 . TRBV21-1 TGTGCCAGCAGCCGGGACTACAAGTCCTACGAGCAGTACTTC CASSRDYKSYEQYF
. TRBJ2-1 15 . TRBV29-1 TGCAGCGTTGAAGTGGGTATTAGCAGGTACAATGAGCAGTTCTTC CSVEVGISRYNEQFF
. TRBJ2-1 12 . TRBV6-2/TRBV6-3 TGTGCCAGCAGCTTATCCTACAATGAGCAGTTCTTC CASSLSYNEQFF
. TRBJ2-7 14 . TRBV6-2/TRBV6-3 TGTGCCAGCAGTTACTCGACAGTTTACTACGAGCAGTACTTC CASSYSTVYYEQYF
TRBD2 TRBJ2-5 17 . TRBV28 TGTGCCAGCAGCGGGACTAGCGGGATAAAGGGCCAAGAGACCCAGTACTTC CASSGTSGIKGQETQYF
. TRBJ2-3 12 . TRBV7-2 TGTGCCAGCAGCCTCCTCACAGATACGCAGTATTTT CASSLLTDTQYF
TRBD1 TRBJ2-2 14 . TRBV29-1 TGCAGCGTGAGGGGGACAGTGAACACCGGGGAGCTGTTTTTT CSVRGTVNTGELFF
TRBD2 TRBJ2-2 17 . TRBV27 TGTGCCAGCAGTCCCCGCCCTCCGGGAGGGTTCGCCGGGGAGCTGTTTTTT CASSPRPPGGFAGELFF
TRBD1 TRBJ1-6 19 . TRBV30 TGTGCCTGGAGGGATCCGGGACAGGGGCCTTCCTTTAGAAATTCACCCCTCCACTTT CAWRDPGQGPSFRNSPLHF
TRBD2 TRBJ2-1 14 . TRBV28 TGTGCCAGCACGGGAGGGAGCTCCTACAATGAGCAGTTCTTC CASTGGSSYNEQFF
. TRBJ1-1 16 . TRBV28 TGTGCCAGCAGGCTCCCCGGGGGGGCAGAGAACACTGAAGCTTTCTTT CASRLPGGAENTEAFF
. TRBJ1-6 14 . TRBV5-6 TGTGCCAGCAGCCGGCCTCCACGGGGATCACCCCTCCACTTT CASSRPPRGSPLHF
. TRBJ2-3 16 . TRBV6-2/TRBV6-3 TGTGCCAGCAGTTACCGGGTAGGGGGGTCCCCAGATACGCAGTATTTT CASSYRVGGSPDTQYF
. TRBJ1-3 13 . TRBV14 TGTGCCAGCAGCCAAATTGCTGGAAACACCATATATTTT CASSQIAGNTIYF
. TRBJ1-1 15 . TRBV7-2 TGTGCCAGCAGCTTAGCGGCCAGTTGGAACACTGAAGCTTTCTTT CASSLAASWNTEAFF
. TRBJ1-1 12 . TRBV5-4 TGTGCCAGCAGCCCTAGACAGGATGAAGCTTTCTTT CASSPRQDEAFF
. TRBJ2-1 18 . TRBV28 TGTGCCAGCAGTTTACCCCCTCTCAAAAGAGCGGCTTACAATGAGCAGTTCTTC CASSLPPLKRAAYNEQFF
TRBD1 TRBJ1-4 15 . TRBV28 TGTGCCAGCAGTTTTGGCGGGACAGGGTATGAAAAACTGTTTTTT CASSFGGTGYEKLFF
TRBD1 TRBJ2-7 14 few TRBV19 TGTGCCAGTAGCAACAGGGGGGACCGCTACGAGCAGTACTTC CASSNRGDRYEQYF
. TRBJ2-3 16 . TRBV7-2 TGTGCCAGCAGCTTAGCGGAGTCCGCTCTCGGCGATACGCAGTATTTT CASSLAESALGDTQYF
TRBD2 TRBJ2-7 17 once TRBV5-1 TGCGCCAGCAGCCCCACCGGGACTAGCCTTTTTTCCTACGAGCAGTACTTC CASSPTGTSLFSYEQYF
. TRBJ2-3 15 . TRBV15 TGTGCCACCAGCAGAGGGGTGGGAGACACAGATACGCAGTATTTT CATSRGVGDTDTQYF
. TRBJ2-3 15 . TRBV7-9 TGTGCCAGCAGCTTAGTACTGGGTTCCACAGATACGCAGTATTTT CASSLVLGSTDTQYF
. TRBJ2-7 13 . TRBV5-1 TGCGCCAGCAGCTTAAGCCAGACCTACGAGCAGTACTTC CASSLSQTYEQYF
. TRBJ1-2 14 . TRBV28 TGTGCCAGCAGTCCCCCAGGTGTCCAGTATGGCTACACCTTC CASSPPGVQYGYTF
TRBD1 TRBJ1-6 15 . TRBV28 TGTGCCAGCAGCGCCGGGGGGTTCAGGGGGTCACCCCTCCACTTT CASSAGGFRGSPLHF
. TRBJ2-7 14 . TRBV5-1 TGCGCCAGCAGCTTGGCCACAAAAGGGGGCGAGCAGTACTTC CASSLATKGGEQYF
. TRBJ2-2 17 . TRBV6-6 TGTGCCAGCAGTCGGTACTCAGCGGGTTCGAACACCGGGGAGCTGTTTTTT CASSRYSAGSNTGELFF
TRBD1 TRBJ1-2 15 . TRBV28 TGTGCCAGCAGTTCCGCCGGGACAGGGGGCGGTGGCTACACCTTC CASSSAGTGGGGYTF
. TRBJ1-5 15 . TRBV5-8 TGTGCCAGCAGCTTGAACAGGGTGGGAGATCAGCCCCAGCATTTT CASSLNRVGDQPQHF
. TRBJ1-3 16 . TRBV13 TGTGCCAGCAGCTTAGGAGCCAGGGCCGCCGGAAACACCATATATTTT CASSLGARAAGNTIYF
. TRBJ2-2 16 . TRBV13 TGTGCCAGCAGCTTAGGGGCCGGGCATAACACCGGGGAGCTGTTTTTT CASSLGAGHNTGELFF
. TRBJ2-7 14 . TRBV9 TGTGCCAGCAGCGTAGGTGAGTCTCTCTACGAGCAGTACTTC CASSVGESLYEQYF
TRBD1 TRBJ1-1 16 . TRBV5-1 TGCGCCAGCAGCCCCGACCAGGGGGCCTTGAACACTGAAGCTTTCTTT CASSPDQGALNTEAFF
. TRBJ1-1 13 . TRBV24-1 TGTGCCACCAACTACGCGTGGGGCACTGAAGCTTTCTTT CATNYAWGTEAFF